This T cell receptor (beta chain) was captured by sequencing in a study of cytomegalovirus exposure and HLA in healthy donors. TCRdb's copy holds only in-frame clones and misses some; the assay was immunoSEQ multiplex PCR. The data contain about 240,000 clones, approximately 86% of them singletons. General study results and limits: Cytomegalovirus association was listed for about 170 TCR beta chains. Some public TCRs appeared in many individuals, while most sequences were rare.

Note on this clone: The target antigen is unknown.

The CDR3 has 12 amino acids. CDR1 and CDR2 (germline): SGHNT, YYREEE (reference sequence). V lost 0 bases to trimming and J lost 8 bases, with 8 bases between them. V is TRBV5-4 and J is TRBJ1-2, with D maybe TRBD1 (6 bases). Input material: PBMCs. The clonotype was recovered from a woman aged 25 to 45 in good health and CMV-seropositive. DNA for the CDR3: TGTGCCAGCAGCTTGGCAGGGGACGGCTACACCTTC. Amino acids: CASSLAGDGYTF.